This T cell receptor (beta chain) was profiled in a study of Graves' ophthalmopathy and Graves' hyperthyroidism. Study background: Researchers obtained peripheral blood at initial diagnosis, before any treatment had begun.

This clonotype was seen more than once but under ten times. The CDR3 has 14 residues. CDR1 is LNHDA and CDR2 is SQIVND in the germline V gene (reference sequence). Trimming removed 2 bases at V and 0 bases at J, with 7 bases between. Investigators amplified TCR beta CDR3 regions from RNA transcripts. RT-PCR with HTBI primers came first, then second-round multiplex PCR. MiXCR, run by TCRdb on the multiplex PCR reads, gives a single entry per CDR3 protein. The data show 500,000 to 800,000 distinct CDR3 sequences, about 38% seen once. The origin of this receptor is an adult man with Graves' ophthalmopathy. This chain joins TRBV19 and TRBJ1-2, with D uncertain. Sequencing was done on a sample of peripheral blood. The chain's CDR3 is CASSIIRSNYGYTF. As DNA, the CDR3 is TGTGCCAGTAGTATAATAAGATCTAACTATGGCTACACCTTC.